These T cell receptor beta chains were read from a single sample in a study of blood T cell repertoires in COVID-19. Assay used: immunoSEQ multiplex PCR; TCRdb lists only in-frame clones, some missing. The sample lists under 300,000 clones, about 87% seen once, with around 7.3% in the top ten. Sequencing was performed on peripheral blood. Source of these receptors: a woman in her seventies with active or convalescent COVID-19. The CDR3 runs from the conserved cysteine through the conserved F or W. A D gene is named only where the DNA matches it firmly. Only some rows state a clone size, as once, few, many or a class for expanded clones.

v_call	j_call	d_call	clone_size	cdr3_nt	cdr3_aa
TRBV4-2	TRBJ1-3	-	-	TGTGCCAGCAGCCAAGCAGGTGCTGGAAACACCATATATTTT	CASSQAGAGNTIYF
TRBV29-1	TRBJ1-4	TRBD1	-	TGCAGCGTTGGGGGACAGGGGTCCTCAACTAATGAAAAACTGTTTTTT	CSVGGQGSSTNEKLFF
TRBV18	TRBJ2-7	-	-	TGTGCCAGCTCACCACCCGATGGATTGCCTAGCATCGTGAACTACGAGCAGTACTTC	CASSPPDGLPSIVNYEQYF
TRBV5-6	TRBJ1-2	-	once	TGTGCCAGCAGCTTGGGAGTCGACAAGCTCTATGGCTACACCTTC	CASSLGVDKLYGYTF
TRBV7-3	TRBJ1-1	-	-	TGTGCCAGCAGCTTAGGGGGCCAGGCCACTGAAGCTTTCTTT	CASSLGGQATEAFF
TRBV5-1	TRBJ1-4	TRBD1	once	TGCGCCAGCAGCTTTGGGACAGGGGATGAAAAACTGTTTTTT	CASSFGTGDEKLFF
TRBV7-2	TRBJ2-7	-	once	TGTGCCAGCAGCTTGGGGCCACGGTACGAGCAGTACTTC	CASSLGPRYEQYF
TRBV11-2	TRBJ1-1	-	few	TGTGCCAGCAGCTTTGAGAGTCTTGAAGCTTTCTTT	CASSFESLEAFF
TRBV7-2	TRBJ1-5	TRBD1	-	TGTGCCAGCAGTAATAGGGCAGGGGGCGATCAGCCCCAGCATTTT	CASSNRAGGDQPQHF
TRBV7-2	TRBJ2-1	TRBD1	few	TGTGCCAGCAGCTTAGGAGGGGGCAACTACAATGAGCAGTTCTTC	CASSLGGGNYNEQFF
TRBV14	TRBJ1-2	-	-	TGTGCCAGCAGCCCCCGACACAACACAGATGGCTACACCTTC	CASSPRHNTDGYTF
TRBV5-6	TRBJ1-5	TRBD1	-	TGTGCCAGCAGCCAGGACAGGGGAAGTCGGCAGCCCCAGCATTTT	CASSQDRGSRQPQHF
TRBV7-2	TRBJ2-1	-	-	TGTGCCAGCAGCTTAAGTCGGTTGTACAATGAGCAGTTCTTC	CASSLSRLYNEQFF
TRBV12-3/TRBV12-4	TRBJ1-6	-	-	TGTGCCAGCAGTGGGGGCGCGGAGTCACCCCTCCACTTT	CASSGGAESPLHF